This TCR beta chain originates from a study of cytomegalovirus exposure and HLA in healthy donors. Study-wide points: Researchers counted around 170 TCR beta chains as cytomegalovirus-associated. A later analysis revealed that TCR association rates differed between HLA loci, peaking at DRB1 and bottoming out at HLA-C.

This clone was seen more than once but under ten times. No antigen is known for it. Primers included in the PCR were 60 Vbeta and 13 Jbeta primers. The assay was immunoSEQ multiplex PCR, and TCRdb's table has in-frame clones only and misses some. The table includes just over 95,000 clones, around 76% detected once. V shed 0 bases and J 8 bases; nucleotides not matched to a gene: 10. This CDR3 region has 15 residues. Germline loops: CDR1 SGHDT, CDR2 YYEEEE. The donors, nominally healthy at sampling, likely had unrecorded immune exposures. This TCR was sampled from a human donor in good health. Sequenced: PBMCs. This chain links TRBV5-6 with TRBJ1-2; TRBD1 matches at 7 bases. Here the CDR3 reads CASSLADREVGGYTF. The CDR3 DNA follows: TGTGCCAGCAGCTTGGCAGACAGGGAAGTAGGCGGCTACACCTTC.